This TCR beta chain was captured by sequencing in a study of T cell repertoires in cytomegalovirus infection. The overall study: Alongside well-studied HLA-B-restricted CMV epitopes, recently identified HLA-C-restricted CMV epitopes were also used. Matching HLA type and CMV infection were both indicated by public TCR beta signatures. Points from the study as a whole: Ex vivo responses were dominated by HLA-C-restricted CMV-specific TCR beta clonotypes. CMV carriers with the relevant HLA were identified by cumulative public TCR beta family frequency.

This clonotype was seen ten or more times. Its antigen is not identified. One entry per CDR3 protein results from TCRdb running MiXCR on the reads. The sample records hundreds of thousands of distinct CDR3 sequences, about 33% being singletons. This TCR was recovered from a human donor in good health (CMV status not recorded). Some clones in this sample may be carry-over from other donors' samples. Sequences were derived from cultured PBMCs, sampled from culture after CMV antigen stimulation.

The CDR3 DNA is TGTGCCAGCAGCTTACCGGGCGGGGAGACCCAGTACTTC. It yields the protein CASSLPGGETQYF. V and J are TRBV7-2 and TRBJ2-5, with a possible D match to TRBD2 (5 bases). CDR3 length: 13 amino acids. V lost 2 bases and J 5 bases, leaving 9 bases between the germline ends. Germline V gives CDR1 SGHTA, CDR2 FQGNSA.